This TCR beta chain was observed in a study of T cells in Graves' hyperthyroidism and ophthalmopathy. RNA transcripts served as the template for amplifying TCR beta CDR3 regions. The study used the HTBI primer set for a first-round RT-PCR of the TCR CDR3. TCRdb re-derived calls from the multiplex PCR reads in MiXCR, one entry per CDR3 protein. The sample gives hundreds of thousands of distinct CDR3 sequences, roughly 40% of which show up once; 8% to 9% is in the top ten. V shed 9 bases and J shed 3 bases, with 18 bases lying between them. This CDR3 has 14 residues. Germline CDR1 is LNHDA and CDR2 is SQIVND (reference sequence).

V and J are TRBV19 and TRBJ2-7, with no clear D. This receptor was obtained from a man aged 18 to 35 with Graves' hyperthyroidism. The sequencing input was blood. Written as DNA, the CDR3 is TGTGCCAGCTCACCACCTAGTCAGCACTACGAGCAGTACTTC. Amino acid sequence: CASSPPSQHYEQYF.